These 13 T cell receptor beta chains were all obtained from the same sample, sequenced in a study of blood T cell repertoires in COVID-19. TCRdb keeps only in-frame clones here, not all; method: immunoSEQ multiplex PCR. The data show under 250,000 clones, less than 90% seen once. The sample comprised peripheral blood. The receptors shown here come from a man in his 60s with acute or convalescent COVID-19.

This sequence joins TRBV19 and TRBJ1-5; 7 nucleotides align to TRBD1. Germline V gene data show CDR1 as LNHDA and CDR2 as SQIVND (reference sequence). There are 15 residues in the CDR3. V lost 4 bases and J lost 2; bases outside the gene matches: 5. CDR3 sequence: CASSTDRFRNQPQHF. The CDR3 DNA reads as TGTGCCAGTAGTACGGACAGGTTTCGCAATCAGCCCCAGCATTTT.

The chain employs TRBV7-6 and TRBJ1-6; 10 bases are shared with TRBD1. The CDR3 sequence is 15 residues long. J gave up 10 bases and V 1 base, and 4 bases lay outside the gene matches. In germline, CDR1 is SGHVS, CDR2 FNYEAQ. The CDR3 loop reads CASSLVATGGSPLHF. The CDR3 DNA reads TGTGCCAGCAGCTTAGTCGCGACAGGGGGCTCACCCCTCCACTTT.

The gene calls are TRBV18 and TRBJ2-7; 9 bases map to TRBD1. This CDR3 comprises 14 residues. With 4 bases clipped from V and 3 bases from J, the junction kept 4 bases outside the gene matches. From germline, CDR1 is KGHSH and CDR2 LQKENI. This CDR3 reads CASSQGQGVYEQYF. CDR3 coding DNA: TGTGCCAGCTCACAGGGACAGGGAGTCTACGAGCAGTACTTC.

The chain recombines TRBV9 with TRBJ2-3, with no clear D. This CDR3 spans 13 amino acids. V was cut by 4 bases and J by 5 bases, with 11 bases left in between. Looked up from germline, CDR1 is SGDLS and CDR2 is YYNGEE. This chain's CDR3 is CASSPPGGDTQYF. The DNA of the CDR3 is TGTGCCAGCAGCCCCCCGGGTGGAGATACGCAGTATTTT.

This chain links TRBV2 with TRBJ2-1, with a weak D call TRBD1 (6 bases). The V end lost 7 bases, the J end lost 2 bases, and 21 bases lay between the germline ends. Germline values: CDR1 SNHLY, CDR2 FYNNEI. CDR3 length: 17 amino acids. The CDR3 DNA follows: TGTGCCAGCATAGGGCAGGACGGGAAGGGGGCCTACAATGAGCAGTTCTTC. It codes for CASIGQDGKGAYNEQFF.

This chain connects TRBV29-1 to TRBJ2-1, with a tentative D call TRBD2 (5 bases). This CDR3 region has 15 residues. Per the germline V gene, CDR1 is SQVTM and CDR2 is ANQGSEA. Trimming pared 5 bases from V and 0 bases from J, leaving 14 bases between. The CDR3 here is CSVFSATLSYNEQFF. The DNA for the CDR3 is TGCAGCGTTTTTAGCGCAACCCTCTCCTACAATGAGCAGTTCTTC.

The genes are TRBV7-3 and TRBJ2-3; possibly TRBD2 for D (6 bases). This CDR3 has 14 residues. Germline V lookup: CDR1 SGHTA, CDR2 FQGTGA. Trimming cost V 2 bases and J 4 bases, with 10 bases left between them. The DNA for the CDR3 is TGTGCCAGCAGCTTACCCGGGAGCGCAGATACGCAGTATTTT. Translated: CASSLPGSADTQYF.

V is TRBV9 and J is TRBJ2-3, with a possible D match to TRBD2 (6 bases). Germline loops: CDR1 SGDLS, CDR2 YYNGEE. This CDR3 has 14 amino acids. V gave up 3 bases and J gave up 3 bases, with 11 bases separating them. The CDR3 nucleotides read TGTGCCAGCAGCGCCCGGGGGAGTACAGATACGCAGTATTTT. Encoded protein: CASSARGSTDTQYF.

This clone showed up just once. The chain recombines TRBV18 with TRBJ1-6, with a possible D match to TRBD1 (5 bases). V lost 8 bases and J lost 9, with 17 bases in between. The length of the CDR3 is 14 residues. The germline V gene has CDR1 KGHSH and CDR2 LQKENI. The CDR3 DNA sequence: TGTGCCAGCACCCCAAACGGGGGGAGTTCACCCCTCCACTTT. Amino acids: CASTPNGGSSPLHF.

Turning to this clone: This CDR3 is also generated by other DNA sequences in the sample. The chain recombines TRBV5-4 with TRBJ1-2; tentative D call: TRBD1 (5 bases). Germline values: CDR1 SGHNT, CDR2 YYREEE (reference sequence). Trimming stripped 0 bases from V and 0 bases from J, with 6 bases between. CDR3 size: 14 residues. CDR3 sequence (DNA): TGTGCCAGCAGCTTGGCAGGGACTAACTATGGCTACACCTTC. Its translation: CASSLAGTNYGYTF.

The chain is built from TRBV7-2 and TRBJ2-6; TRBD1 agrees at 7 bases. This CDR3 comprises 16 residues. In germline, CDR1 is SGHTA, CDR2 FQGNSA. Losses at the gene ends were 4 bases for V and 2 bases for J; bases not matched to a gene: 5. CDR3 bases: TGTGCCAGCAGCTGGGTGACAGGGCCTGGGGCCAACGTCCTGACTTTC. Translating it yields CASSWVTGPGANVLTF. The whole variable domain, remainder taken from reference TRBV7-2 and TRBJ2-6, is GAGVSQSPSNKVTEKGKDVELRCDPISGHTALYWYRQSLGQGLEFLIYFQGNSAPDKSGLPSDRFSAERTGGSVSTLTIQRTQQEDSAVYLCASSWVTGPGANVLTFGAGSRLTVL.

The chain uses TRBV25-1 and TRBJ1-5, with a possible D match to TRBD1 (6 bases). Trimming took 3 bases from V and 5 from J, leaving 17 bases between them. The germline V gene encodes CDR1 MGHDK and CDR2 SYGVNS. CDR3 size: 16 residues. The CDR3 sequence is CASSESDAAGDQPQHF. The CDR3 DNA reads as TGTGCCAGCAGTGAGTCGGATGCGGCAGGGGATCAGCCCCAGCATTTT.

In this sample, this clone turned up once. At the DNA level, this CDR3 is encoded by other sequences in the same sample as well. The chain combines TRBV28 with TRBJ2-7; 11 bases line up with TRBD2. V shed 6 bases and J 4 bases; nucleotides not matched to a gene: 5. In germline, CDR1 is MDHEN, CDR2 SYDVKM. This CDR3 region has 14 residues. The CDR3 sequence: CASSPTSGRYEQYF. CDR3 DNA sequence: TGTGCCAGCAGCCCTACTAGCGGGAGATACGAGCAGTACTTC.